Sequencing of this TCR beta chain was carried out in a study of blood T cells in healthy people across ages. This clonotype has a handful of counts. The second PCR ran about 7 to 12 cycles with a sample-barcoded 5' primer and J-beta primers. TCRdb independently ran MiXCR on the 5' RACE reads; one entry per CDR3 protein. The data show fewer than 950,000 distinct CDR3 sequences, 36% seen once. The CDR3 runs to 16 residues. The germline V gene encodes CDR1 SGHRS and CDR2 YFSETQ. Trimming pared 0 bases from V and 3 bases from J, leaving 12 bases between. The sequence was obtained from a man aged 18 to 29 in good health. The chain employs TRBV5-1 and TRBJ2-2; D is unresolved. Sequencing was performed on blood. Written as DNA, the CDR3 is TGCGCCAGCAGCTTGGGCCCACCTACAGACACCGGGGAGCTGTTTTTT. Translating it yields CASSLGPPTDTGELFF.